Many counts were recorded for the clone carrying this TCR beta chain. Its antigen is not identified. The junction had 3 bases not matched to a gene; V was cut back by 8 bases and J by 2 bases. The CDR3 sequence is 17 residues long. Germline-derived CDR1 and CDR2 are ENHRY and SYGVKD. This entry belongs to a study of breast tumors, draining lymph nodes, adjacent tissues. In TCRdb, the multiplex PCR reads were re-called with MiXCR into one record per CDR3 protein. The sample carries 20,000 to 25,000 distinct CDR3 sequences, under 30% recorded once. Findings and limits, study-wide: Data fit most tumor T cells coming from lymph node, expanding in tumor.

The clonotype comes from a female donor with breast cancer. Some clones in this sample may be carry-over from other donors' samples. The chain uses TRBV10-3 and TRBJ2-6; TRBD2 aligns across 16 bases. The sequencing input was breast tumor tissue. The CDR3 region has the DNA TGTGCCATCGGGGGACTAGCGGGAGGGACTGGGGCCAACGTCCTGACTTTC. Protein sequence: CAIGGLAGGTGANVLTF.